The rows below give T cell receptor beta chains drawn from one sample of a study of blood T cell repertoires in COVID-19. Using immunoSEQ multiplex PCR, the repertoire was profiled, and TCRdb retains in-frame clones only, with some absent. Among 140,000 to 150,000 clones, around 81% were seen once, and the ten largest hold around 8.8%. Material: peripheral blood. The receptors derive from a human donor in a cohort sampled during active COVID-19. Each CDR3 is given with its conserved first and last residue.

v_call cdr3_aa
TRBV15 CATSIRSVTGSPTEAFF
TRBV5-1 CASSLTGTLAYEQYF
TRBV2 CASRRQTVGETQYF
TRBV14 CASSGQLSMVGYTF
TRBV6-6 CASSYSRLANTGELFF
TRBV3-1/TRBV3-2 CASSRQGTSGPYEQYF
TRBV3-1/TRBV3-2 CASSQVAGLENTEAFF
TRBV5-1 CASSSGGSAYEQYF
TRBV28 CASSQSDRAPTNTIYF
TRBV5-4 CASGRWRERYEQYF
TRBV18 CASKQGLAGGPGNEQFF
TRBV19 CASSIYRANTGELFF
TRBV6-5 CASSYSGQVKGETQYF
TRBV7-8 CASTLAGPPYEQYF
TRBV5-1 CASSFTGTGTGELFF
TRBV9 CASSVGGRGQETQYF
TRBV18 CASSPGLADNEQFF
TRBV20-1 CSASGGGRSYNEQFF
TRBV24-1 CATGTSGTIETQYF
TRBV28 CATRLAGLYNEQFF
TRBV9 CASSVGGTGGEKLFF
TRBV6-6 CASSPSGGPSTDTQYF
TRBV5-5 CASSFSNYGYTF
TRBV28 CASRPGQSYEQYF
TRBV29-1 CSALAGDTGELFF
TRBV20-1 CSATSYNEQFF
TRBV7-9 CASSRWTGIYEQYF
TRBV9 CASSGLAGSYEQYF
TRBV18 CASSPLRTSGRPSTDTQYF
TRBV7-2 CASSLGTSGGLKQYF
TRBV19 CASSSDRGGGNTIYF
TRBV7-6 CASSLAPPTDSYEQYF
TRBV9 CASSYGQGFHEQYF
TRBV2 CASSRQGSYEQYF
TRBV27 CASSLRLAGVIEQFF
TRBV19 CASSPTGTGGREKLFF
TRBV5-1 CASSLQGYNEQFF
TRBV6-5 CASRRLAGGTGELFF
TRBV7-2 CASILGGFAGGVDTQYF
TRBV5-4 CASRRRDRTYGYTF
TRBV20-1 CSASLHGTQYF
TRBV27 CASSFFSGRARDNEQFF
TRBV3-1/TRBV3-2 CASSPPKVRGTGELFF
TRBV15 CATSKGQGMTPLHF
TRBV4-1 CASSQDGQGLFYGYTF